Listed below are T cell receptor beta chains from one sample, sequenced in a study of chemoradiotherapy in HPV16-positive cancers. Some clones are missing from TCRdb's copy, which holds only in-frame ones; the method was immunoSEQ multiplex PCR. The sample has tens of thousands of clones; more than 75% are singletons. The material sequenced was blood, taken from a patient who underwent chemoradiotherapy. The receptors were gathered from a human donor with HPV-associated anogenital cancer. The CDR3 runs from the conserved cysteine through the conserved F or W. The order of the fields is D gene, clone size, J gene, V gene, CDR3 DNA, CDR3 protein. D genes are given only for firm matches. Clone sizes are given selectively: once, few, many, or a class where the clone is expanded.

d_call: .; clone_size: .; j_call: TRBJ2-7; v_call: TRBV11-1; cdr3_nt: TGTGCCAGCAGCGTCCACAGGGTAGAGCAGTACTTC; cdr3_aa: CASSVHRVEQYF
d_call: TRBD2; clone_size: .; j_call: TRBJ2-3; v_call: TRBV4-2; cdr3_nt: TGTGCCAGCAGCCAACTAGGGGGACTAGAGGCAGATACGCAGTATTTT; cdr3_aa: CASSQLGGLEADTQYF
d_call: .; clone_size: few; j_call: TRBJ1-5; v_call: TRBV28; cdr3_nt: TGTGCCAGCAGTGCCCTGACAGGAGTTCAGCCCCAGCATTTT; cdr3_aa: CASSALTGVQPQHF
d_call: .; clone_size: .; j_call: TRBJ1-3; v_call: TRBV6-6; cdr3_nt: TGTGCCAGCAGTGGCCTTGGGGTGGGGGGAAACACCATATATTTT; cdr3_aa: CASSGLGVGGNTIYF
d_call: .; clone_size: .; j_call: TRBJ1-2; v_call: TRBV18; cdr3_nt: TGTGCCAGCTCACCACCGGTGGTCCGGGGAGGTGGCTACACCTTC; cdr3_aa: CASSPPVVRGGGYTF
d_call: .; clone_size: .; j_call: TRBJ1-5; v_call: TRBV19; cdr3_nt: TGTGCCAGCAGGACCAGCAATCAGCCCCAGCATTTT; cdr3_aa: CASRTSNQPQHF
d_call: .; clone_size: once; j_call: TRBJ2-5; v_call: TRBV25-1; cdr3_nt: TGTGCCAGCAGTGAAGGCGGGACCCAGTACTTC; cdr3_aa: CASSEGGTQYF
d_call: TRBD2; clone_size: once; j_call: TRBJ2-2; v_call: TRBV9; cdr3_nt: TGTGCCAGCACCCATGCCCGGGGGACTAGGGAGGCCGGGGAGCTGTTTTTT; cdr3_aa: CASTHARGTREAGELFF
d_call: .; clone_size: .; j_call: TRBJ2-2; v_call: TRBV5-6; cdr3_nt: TGTGCCAGCAGTGATGATCCAGGGAGCACCGGGGAGCTGTTTTTT; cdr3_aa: CASSDDPGSTGELFF
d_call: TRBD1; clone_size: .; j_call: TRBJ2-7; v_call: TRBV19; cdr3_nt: TGTGCCACCTGGGACAGGGACTCCTACGAGCAGTACTTC; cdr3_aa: CATWDRDSYEQYF
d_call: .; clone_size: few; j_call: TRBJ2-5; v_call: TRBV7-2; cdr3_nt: TGTGCCAGCAGCTTAGGACTACCAAGCCAAGAGACCCAGTACTTC; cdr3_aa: CASSLGLPSQETQYF
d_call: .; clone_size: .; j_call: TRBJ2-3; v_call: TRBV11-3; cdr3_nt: TGTGCCAGCAGCTTATTTATTGATACGCAGTATTTT; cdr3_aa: CASSLFIDTQYF
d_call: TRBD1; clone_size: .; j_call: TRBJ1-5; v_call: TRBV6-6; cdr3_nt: TGTGCCAGCAGTCACGACAGGGACAATCAGCCCCAGCATTTT; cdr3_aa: CASSHDRDNQPQHF
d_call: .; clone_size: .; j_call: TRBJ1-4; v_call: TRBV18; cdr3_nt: TGTGCCAGCTCATCCTCACAGGGAACTAATGAAAAACTGTTTTTT; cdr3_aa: CASSSSQGTNEKLFF
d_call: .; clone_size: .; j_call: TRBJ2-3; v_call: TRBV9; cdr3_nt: TGTGCCAGCAGCGCCCCCACAGATACGCAGTATTTT; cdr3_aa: CASSAPTDTQYF
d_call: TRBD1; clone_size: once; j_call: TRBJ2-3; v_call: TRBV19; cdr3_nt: TGTGCCAGTCGACAGGGTCAGGGCACAGATACGCAGTATTTT; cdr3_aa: CASRQGQGTDTQYF
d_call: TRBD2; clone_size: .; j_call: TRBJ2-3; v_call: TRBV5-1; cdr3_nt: TGCGCCAGCAGCCCAGCGTCCGCGAGCGGGGGGATAGATACGCAGTATTTT; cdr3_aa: CASSPASASGGIDTQYF
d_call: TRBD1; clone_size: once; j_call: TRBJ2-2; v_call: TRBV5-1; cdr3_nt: TGCGCCAGCAGCTCAGGACAGGGGTCGTACACCGGGGAGCTGTTTTTT; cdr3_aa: CASSSGQGSYTGELFF
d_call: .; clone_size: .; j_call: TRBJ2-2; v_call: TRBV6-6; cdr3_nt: TGTGCCAGCAGTTTACTAGCCGGGGAGCTGTTTTTT; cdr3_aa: CASSLLAGELFF
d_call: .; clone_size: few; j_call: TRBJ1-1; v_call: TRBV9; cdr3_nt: TGTGCCAGCAGCTCAACCACCCAAGACAGGCCCAACACTGAAGCTTTCTTT; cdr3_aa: CASSSTTQDRPNTEAFF
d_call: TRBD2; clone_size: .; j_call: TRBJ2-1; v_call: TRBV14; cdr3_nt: TGTGCCAGCAGCCAGAGCCCTAGCGGATGGGAGCAGTTCTTC; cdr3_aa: CASSQSPSGWEQFF
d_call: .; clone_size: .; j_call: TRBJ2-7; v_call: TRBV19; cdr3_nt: TGTGCCAGTAGTCCTAGGGTGGGCGGGTCCTACGAGCAGTACTTC; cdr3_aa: CASSPRVGGSYEQYF
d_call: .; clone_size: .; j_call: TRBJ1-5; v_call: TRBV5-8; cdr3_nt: TGTGCCAGCAGCTTGGCCGGCGGCAGGGGTGGTGAGCCCCAGCATTTT; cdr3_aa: CASSLAGGRGGEPQHF
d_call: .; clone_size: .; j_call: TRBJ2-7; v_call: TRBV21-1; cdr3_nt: TGTGCCAGCAGCAATGTGGGTCGGCAAAAGAACGAGCAGTACTTC; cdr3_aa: CASSNVGRQKNEQYF
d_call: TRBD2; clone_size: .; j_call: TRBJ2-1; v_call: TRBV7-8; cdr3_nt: TGTGCCAGCAGCTTAGATGGCCTAGCGGTGATAACCTACAATGAGCAGTTCTTC; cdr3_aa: CASSLDGLAVITYNEQFF